A single sample is the source of the 26 T cell receptor beta chains below, sequenced in a study of vaccination and CD4 T cells after COVID-19. Which antigens these TCRs recognize remains unknown. Treatment noted: approximately nine-day PBMC culture with coronavirus spike peptide pools or control peptides (ViraFEST assay). Pre-COVID-19 pandemic sampling (2011-2018) yielded the unexposed donor's CD4+ T cells. Cultured CD4+ T cell DNA was sequenced using the Oncomine TCR Beta short-read assay. TCRdb called the PCR reads again in MiXCR, with one record for every CDR3 protein. The data contain about 5,700 distinct CDR3 sequences, roughly 33% of them singletons. Sequences were obtained from CD4+ T cells from blood, cultured in vitro. The origin of the receptors is a human donor in good health.

The V call is TRBV2, the J call TRBJ1-2; D gene uncertain. This CDR3 spans 13 amino acids. CDR1 SNHLY and CDR2 FYNNEI come from the germline V gene. Deletions cut 6 bases from V and 3 bases from J, with 11 bases between. CDR3 DNA: TGTGCCAGCAGGGAAATGGCCGACTATGGCTACACCTTC. Translation gives CASREMADYGYTF.

The J gene is TRBJ1-1, the V gene TRBV6-5; D might be TRBD1 (5 bases). The CDR3 is 15 amino acids. V was pared by 0 bases and J by 3 bases, with 11 bases between. Germline V gene lookup returns CDR1 MNHEY and CDR2 SVGAGI. The CDR3 reads CASSYSGGMDTEAFF. The CDR3 region has the DNA TGTGCCAGCAGTTACTCCGGGGGAATGGACACTGAAGCTTTCTTT.

The rearrangement links TRBV20-1 to TRBJ1-1, with a weak D call TRBD1 (5 bases). Trimming removed 6 bases at V and 10 bases at J, with 21 bases between. Germline CDR1 is DFQATT and CDR2 is SNEGSKA (reference sequence). The length of the CDR3 is 13 residues. CDR3: CSALETKTGGAFF. CDR3 in DNA: TGCAGTGCCCTGGAAACGAAAACGGGGGGAGCTTTCTTT.

This clonotype was found a few times. This chain uses TRBV5-6 with TRBJ1-5; D perhaps matches TRBD1 (5 bases). Between the trimmed V and J ends, which lost 5 bases and 0 bases, there was a span of 15 bases. CDR1 and CDR2 (germline): SGHDT, YYEEEE. The CDR3 consists of 16 residues. The CDR3 region has the DNA TGTGCCAGCAGATGGGGGGGACCGAGTAGCAATCAGCCCCAGCATTTT. Its protein is CASRWGGPSSNQPQHF.

This clonotype has only a few counts. This chain joins TRBV7-2 and TRBJ1-6, with 9 bases lining up with TRBD1. Trimming cost V 5 bases and J 7 bases; bases outside gene matches: 12. Germline V gene data show CDR1 as SGHTA and CDR2 as FQGNSA. The CDR3 contains 17 residues. The CDR3 reads CASSLRDRAPPNSPLHF. As DNA, the CDR3 is TGTGCCAGCAGCCTCCGGGACAGGGCCCCCCCAAATTCACCCCTCCACTTT.

V gene TRBV9 combines with J gene TRBJ2-5, with D possibly being TRBD2 (6 bases). The CDR3 runs 17 residues. Germline V CDR1 and CDR2: SGDLS, YYNGEE. V shed 0 bases and J shed 4 bases, with 19 bases lying between them. The CDR3 DNA follows: TGTGCCAGCAGCGTAGGTAAAGCTAGCGCCTATGGAGAGACCCAGTACTTC. Translation gives CASSVGKASAYGETQYF.

This rearrangement joins TRBV29-1 to TRBJ2-1; D is perhaps TRBD2 (6 bases). Germline CDR1 and CDR2: SQVTM and ANQGSEA. CDR3 length: 11 amino acids. For the CDR3, the DNA is TGCGCAGTCTCGGGGGAAGTTACACAGTTCTTC. Translation gives CAVSGEVTQFF.

This clonotype occurred a few times. This chain connects TRBV6-5 to TRBJ1-4; a possible D gene is TRBD1 (6 bases). Between the trimmed V and J ends, which lost 0 bases and 10 bases, there was a span of 12 bases. The CDR3 loop spans 14 amino acids. CDR1 is MNHEY, CDR2 SVGAGI, per germline. The CDR3 reads CASSYSTGEGKLFF. Written as DNA, the CDR3 is TGTGCCAGCAGTTACTCGACAGGCGAGGGAAAACTGTTTTTT.

Judged by abundance, this clonotype is medium-sized. V and J are TRBV10-2 and TRBJ1-2; 7 bases fit TRBD1. V lost 3 bases, J lost 4 bases, and 8 bases stayed unmatched. Germline CDR1 WSHSY, CDR2 SAAADI. The CDR3 is made up of 15 amino acids. The CDR3 spells CASSETLDRSYGYTF. CDR3 sequence (DNA): TGCGCCAGCAGTGAAACCCTGGACAGGAGCTATGGCTACACCTTC.

The chain links TRBV7-9 to TRBJ2-6; 12 nucleotides align to TRBD2. The CDR3 consists of 18 residues. Germline assignment: CDR1 SEHNR and CDR2 FQNEAQ (reference sequence). V dropped 6 bases and J dropped 0; count of bases not matched to a gene: 6. The CDR3 DNA reads TGTGCCAGCAGGAAGACTAGCGGGGGCTTCTCTGGGGCCAACGTCCTGACTTTC. This encodes CASRKTSGGFSGANVLTF. Filled out from reference TRBV7-9 and TRBJ2-6, the complete variable domain reads DTGVSQNPRHKITKRGQNVTFRCDPISEHNRLYWYRQTLGQGPEFLTYFQNEAQLEKSRLLSDRFSAERPKGSFSTLEIQRTEQGDSAMYLCASRKTSGGFSGANVLTFGAGSRLTVL.

This clonotype was detected only a few times. The chain links TRBV27 to TRBJ1-3; D is possibly TRBD1 (6 bases). V was trimmed by 5 bases and J by 6 bases, leaving 11 bases between them. The CDR3 covers 13 residues. Germline loops: CDR1 MNHEY, CDR2 SMNVEV (reference sequence). CDR3 in amino acids: CASSPQGLNTIYF. DNA of the CDR3: TGTGCCAGCAGTCCACAGGGTCTAAACACCATATATTTT.

The chain uses TRBV18 and TRBJ2-7, with D tentatively TRBD2 (6 bases). Trimming took 2 bases from V and 2 from J, leaving 13 bases between them. Germline V gene lookup returns CDR1 KGHSH and CDR2 LQKENI. The CDR3 contains 15 residues. The chain's CDR3 is CASSPAGTYAYEQYF. For the CDR3, the DNA is TGTGCCAGCTCACCAGCCGGGACTTACGCCTACGAGCAGTACTTC. Variable domain in full (rest from reference TRBV18 and TRBJ2-7): NAGVMQNPRHLVRRRGQEARLRCSPMKGHSHVYWYRQLPEEGLKFMVYLQKENIIDESGMPKERFSAEFPKEGPSILRIQQVVRGDSAAYFCASSPAGTYAYEQYFGPGTRLTVT.

V usage is TRBV27 and J usage is TRBJ2-3, with D unresolved. This CDR3 comprises 12 residues. CDR1 and CDR2 (germline): MNHEY, SMNVEV (reference sequence). V was trimmed by 6 bases and J by 0 bases, leaving 4 bases between them. This chain's CDR3 is CASRRSTDTQYF. Written as DNA, the CDR3 is TGTGCCAGCAGGCGGAGCACAGATACGCAGTATTTT.

This clonotype was observed a few times. V and J are TRBV19 and TRBJ1-2, with 8 nucleotides matching TRBD1. The germline CDR1 and CDR2 sequences are LNHDA and SQIVND (reference sequence). This CDR3 is 13 amino acids long. J was trimmed by 6 bases and V by 5 bases; bases with no gene match: 5. The CDR3 DNA follows: TGTGCCAGTAGTGGACAGGGAAAGAATGGCTACACCTTC. It specifies CASSGQGKNGYTF.

This clonotype is classed as large. The chain couples TRBV7-3 to TRBJ2-3; no clear D gene. The V end was cut by 5 bases, the J end by 6 bases, with 9 bases between. CDR3 length equals 12 residues. Germline lookup yields CDR1 SGHTA and CDR2 FQGTGA. This CDR3 is CASSGYGDTQYF. CDR3 in DNA: TGTGCCAGCAGCGGCTACGGGGATACGCAGTATTTT.

The chain recombines TRBV29-1 with TRBJ1-2; D ambiguous. Germline CDR1 SQVTM, CDR2 ANQGSEA. The CDR3 totals 12 residues. V was shortened by 6 bases and J by 7 bases, with 15 bases between the two germline ends. In DNA, the CDR3 is TGCAGCGTAGAGGACCCGGCCCGTGGCTACACCTTC. It codes for CSVEDPARGYTF.

The gene calls are TRBV6-1 and TRBJ1-2; D is perhaps TRBD1 (6 bases). Germline CDR1 reads MNHNS; CDR2 reads SASEGT. V lost 7 bases and J 4 bases, leaving 10 bases between the germline ends. The CDR3 sequence is 12 residues long. CDR3 DNA: TGTGCCAGCAACTGGGACATCTATGGCTACACCTTC. The encoded protein is CASNWDIYGYTF.

This chain joins TRBV6-1 and TRBJ1-1, with D uncertain. The CDR3 has 9 residues. V gave up 3 bases and J gave up 10 bases, with 3 bases separating them. Germline CDR1 MNHNS, CDR2 SASEGT. CDR3 sequence reads: CASSDGAFF. CDR3 nucleotide sequence: TGTGCCAGCAGTGATGGAGCTTTCTTT.

This clonotype was seen a handful of times. The chain carries TRBV10-3 and TRBJ1-2; possible D gene TRBD1, 6 bases. This CDR3 region has 16 residues. Germline V lookup: CDR1 ENHRY, CDR2 SYGVKD. V lost 2 bases and J lost 5, with 18 bases in between. The CDR3 reads CAISEPDSPRGYGYTF. The CDR3 region has the DNA TGTGCCATCAGTGAGCCGGACAGCCCAAGGGGATATGGCTACACCTTC.

This clonotype was seen a few times. This chain uses TRBV6-1 with TRBJ2-5; D ambiguous. The CDR3 has 16 residues. Trimming cost V 7 bases and J 0 bases, with 18 bases left between them. Looked up from germline, CDR1 is MNHNS and CDR2 is SASEGT. The CDR3 sequence: CASNPVELRYQETQYF. Here the CDR3 DNA reads TGTGCCAGCAACCCCGTAGAGCTCCGGTACCAAGAGACCCAGTACTTC.

This clonotype was counted only a few times. This chain uses TRBV7-9 with TRBJ2-7; the D is unclear. Trimming cost V 5 bases and J 2 bases, with 16 bases left between them. The CDR3 length is 15 residues. Germline V CDR1 and CDR2: SEHNR, FQNEAQ (reference sequence). CDR3 in DNA: TGTGCCAGCAGCCCCCGTCTGGGATCGGCCTACGAGCAGTACTTC. Its protein product is CASSPRLGSAYEQYF.

This clonotype came up a few times. The chain uses TRBV6-1 and TRBJ1-1; D perhaps matches TRBD1 (5 bases). The V end lost 6 bases, the J end lost 11 bases, and 16 bases lay between the germline ends. CDR1 and CDR2 from the germline V gene are MNHNS and SASEGT. The CDR3 is 12 residues long. For the CDR3, the DNA is TGTGCCAGCAGAGGGGTGGCCGAGCGCGCTTTCTTT. Its translation: CASRGVAERAFF.

This clonotype was detected only a few times. The J gene is TRBJ1-4, the V gene TRBV20-1; D unresolved. The CDR3 is 12 amino acids. The V gene lost 4 bases and the J gene lost 8 bases, with 11 bases spanning the gap. The germline V gene encodes CDR1 DFQATT and CDR2 SNEGSKA (reference sequence). This CDR3 reads CSATGVGEKLFF. Written as DNA, the CDR3 is TGCAGTGCTACCGGGGTCGGGGAAAAACTGTTTTTT.

This clonotype was seen only a few times. This chain uses TRBV7-3 with TRBJ1-1; D unclear. This CDR3 is 15 amino acids long. CDR1 SGHTA and CDR2 FQGTGA come from the germline V gene. Trimming stripped 1 base from V and 1 base from J, with 10 bases between. The CDR3 reads CASSLINVKNTEAFF. The CDR3 DNA follows: TGTGCCAGCAGCTTAATCAACGTCAAGAACACTGAAGCTTTCTTT. Full variable domain (missing parts from reference TRBV7-3 and TRBJ1-1): GAGVSQTPSNKVTEKGKYVELRCDPISGHTALYWYRQSLGQGPEFLIYFQGTGAADDSGLPNDRFFAVRPEGSVSTLKIQRTERGDSAVYLCASSLINVKNTEAFFGQGTRLTVV.

In this sample, this clonotype turned up a few times. For the CDR3, the DNA is TGCAGTGCTAGATCGGGGGGCGACTATGGCTACACCTTC. Protein sequence: CSARSGGDYGYTF. V is TRBV20-1 and J is TRBJ1-2; a possible D gene is TRBD1 (6 bases). Looked up from germline, CDR1 is DFQATT and CDR2 is SNEGSKA (reference sequence). The CDR3 extends over 13 amino acids. Trimming removed 2 bases from V and 3 bases from J, with 10 bases in between.

V gene TRBV2 combines with J gene TRBJ2-1, with TRBD2 matching over 9 bases. The CDR3 totals 13 residues. The germline V gene encodes CDR1 SNHLY and CDR2 FYNNEI. V gave up 5 bases and J gave up 9 bases; unmatched junction bases: 5. CDR3 DNA sequence: TGTGCCAGCAGTAGCGGGGGGCCGGGTGAGCAGTTCTTC. It encodes CASSSGGPGEQFF.